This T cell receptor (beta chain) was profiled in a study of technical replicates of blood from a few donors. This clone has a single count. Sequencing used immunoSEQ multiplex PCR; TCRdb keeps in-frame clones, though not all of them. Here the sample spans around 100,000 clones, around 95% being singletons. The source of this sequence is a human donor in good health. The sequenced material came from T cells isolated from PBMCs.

The CDR3 bases are TGTGCCAGCAGTTACGCGGGAGGGCCGGAGACCCAGTACTTC. Its translation: CASSYAGGPETQYF. The V gene is TRBV6-5, the J gene TRBJ2-5; 9 nucleotides align to TRBD2. This CDR3 has 14 residues. Germline V gives CDR1 MNHEY, CDR2 SVGAGI. With 2 bases clipped from V and 5 bases from J, the junction kept 3 bases outside the gene matches.